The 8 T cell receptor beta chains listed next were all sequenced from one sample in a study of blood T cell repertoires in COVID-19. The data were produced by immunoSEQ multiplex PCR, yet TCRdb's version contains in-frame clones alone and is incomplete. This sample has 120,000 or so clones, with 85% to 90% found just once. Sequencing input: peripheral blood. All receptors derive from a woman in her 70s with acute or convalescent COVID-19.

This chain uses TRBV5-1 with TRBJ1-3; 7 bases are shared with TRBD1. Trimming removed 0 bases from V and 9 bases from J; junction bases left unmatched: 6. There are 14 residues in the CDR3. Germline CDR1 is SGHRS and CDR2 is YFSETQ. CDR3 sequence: CASSLEGGAGTIYF. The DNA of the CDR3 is TGCGCCAGCAGCTTGGAAGGGGGCGCCGGCACCATATATTTT.

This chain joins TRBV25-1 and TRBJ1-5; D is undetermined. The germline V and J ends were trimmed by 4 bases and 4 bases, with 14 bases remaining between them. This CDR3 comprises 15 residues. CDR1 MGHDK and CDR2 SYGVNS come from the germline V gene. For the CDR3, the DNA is TGTGCCAGCAGTGGGGGTGCTTCGGGAAATCAGCCCCAGCATTTT. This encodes CASSGGASGNQPQHF.

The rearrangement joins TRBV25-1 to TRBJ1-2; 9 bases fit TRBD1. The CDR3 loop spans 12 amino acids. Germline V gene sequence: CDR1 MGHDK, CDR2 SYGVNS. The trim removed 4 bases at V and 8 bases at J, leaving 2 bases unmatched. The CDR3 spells CASSGQGVGYTF. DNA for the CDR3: TGTGCCAGCAGTGGACAGGGGGTGGGCTACACCTTC.

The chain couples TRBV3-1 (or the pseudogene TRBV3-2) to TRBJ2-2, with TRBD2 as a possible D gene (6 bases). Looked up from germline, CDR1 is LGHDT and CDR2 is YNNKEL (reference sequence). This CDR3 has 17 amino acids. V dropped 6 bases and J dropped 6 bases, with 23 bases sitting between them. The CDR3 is CASRSIARDSESGELFF. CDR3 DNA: TGTGCCAGCAGATCGATCGCCCGGGACTCGGAATCCGGGGAGCTGTTTTTT.

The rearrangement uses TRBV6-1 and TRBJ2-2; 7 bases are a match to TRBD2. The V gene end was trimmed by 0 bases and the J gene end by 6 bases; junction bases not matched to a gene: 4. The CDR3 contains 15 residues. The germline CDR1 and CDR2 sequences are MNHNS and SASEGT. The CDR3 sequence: CASSEARGVPGELFF. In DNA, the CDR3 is TGTGCCAGCAGTGAAGCCCGGGGGGTACCCGGGGAGCTGTTTTTT.

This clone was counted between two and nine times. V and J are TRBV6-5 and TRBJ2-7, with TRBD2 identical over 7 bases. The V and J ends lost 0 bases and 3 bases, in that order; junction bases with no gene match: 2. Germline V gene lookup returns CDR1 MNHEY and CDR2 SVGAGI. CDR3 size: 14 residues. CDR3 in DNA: TGTGCCAGCAGTTACTCGGGGGGGGGCTACGAGCAGTACTTC. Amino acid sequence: CASSYSGGGYEQYF.

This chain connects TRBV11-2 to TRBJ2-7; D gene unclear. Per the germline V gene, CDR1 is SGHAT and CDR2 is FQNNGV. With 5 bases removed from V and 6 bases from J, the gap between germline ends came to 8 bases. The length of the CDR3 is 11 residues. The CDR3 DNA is TGTGCCAGCAGCCCATCCAGCGAGCAGTACTTC. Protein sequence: CASSPSSEQYF.

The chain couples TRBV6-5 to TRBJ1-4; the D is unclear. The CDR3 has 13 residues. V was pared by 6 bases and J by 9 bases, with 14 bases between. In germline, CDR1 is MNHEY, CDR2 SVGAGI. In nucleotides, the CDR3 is TGTGCCAGCAGAGACAATGTCTTGAAAAAACTGTTTTTT. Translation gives CASRDNVLKKLFF.